This entry describes one TCR beta chain. The protocol was immunoSEQ multiplex PCR, while the TCRdb copy is restricted to in-frame clones and leaves out a portion. Seen here are 350,000 to 400,000 clones, 88% observed once, and the top ten hold more than 0.95%. These data belong to a study of blood T cell repertoires in COVID-19. The wider study: T cells, B-cell-depleted T cells, or PBMCs supplied cDNA or gDNA.

In assigning cohorts, the study relied on participant-reported clinical history. CDR3 size: 13 residues. V lost 6 bases to trimming and J lost 1 base, with 10 bases between them. Germline lookup yields CDR1 MGHDK and CDR2 SYGVNS. The TCR comes from a woman aged 18-29 years who had recovered from COVID-19. The specimen was PBMCs or T cells enriched from blood (not recorded which). The chain links TRBV25-1 to TRBJ2-7; no firm D call. Written as DNA, the CDR3 is TGTGCCAGCAGGTTTCCAAATTCCTACGAGCAGTACTTC. Amino acid sequence: CASRFPNSYEQYF.